The entry below describes one T cell receptor beta chain. Its antigen remains unidentified. This CDR3 region has 16 residues. CDR1 and CDR2 from the germline V gene are ENHRY and SYGVKD. Unmatched junction bases numbered 5, after V lost 3 bases and J lost 2 bases. The data were obtained in a study of shared clonotypes between healthy human individuals. Study-level background: Per donor, CD8 memory used one plate, CD8 naive used two, CD4 memory used three and CD4 naive used three. Findings and caveats of the study: As a rule, naive subsets had a larger estimated richness than memory subsets. Sharing across four donors was highest in naive CD4 (around 5%) and lowest in memory CD8 (0.4%).

Original data processing: Filtering differed for immunoSEQ, which gave only junction sequences without quality scores. The assay was immunoSEQ multiplex PCR, and TCRdb's table has in-frame clones only and misses some. V and J calls and clone size are those listed in that table; D and trimming were worked out from the DNA. The data contain more than 2 million clones, 85% to 95% of them singletons. The sequence was collected from a man between 18 and 29 years old in good health. Sequenced input: naive CD4+ T cells sorted from blood. The subset: CD45RA+ positively selected. V gene TRBV10-3 combines with J gene TRBJ2-5; the match to TRBD2 covers 11 bases. CDR3 in DNA: TGTGCCATCAGTGATATAGCGGGAGGGGTACAAGAGACCCAGTACTTC. Translating it yields CAISDIAGGVQETQYF.